A single T cell receptor (beta chain) is shown here with its context. As yet, its antigen is unknown. The CDR3 end falls 3 residues outside the read, so it is completed with the germline J gene. Assay: immunoSEQ multiplex PCR; the TCRdb copy retains only in-frame clones and omits some. This listing includes about 52,000 clones. Germline CDR1 SNHLY, CDR2 FYNNEI. The CDR3 sequence is 14 residues long. The junction had 5 bases not matched to a gene; V was cut back by 6 bases and J by 1 base. These data are taken from a study of Tregs in tolerant kidney transplant recipients. General study findings and limits: Findings come from small patient numbers and require larger validation. Tolerant patients' donor-specific Tregs expanded beyond overall Tregs, suggesting antigen-driven growth. Biological reproducibility was not directly addressed in this study.

CD4+CD25+CD127- Tregs, CD4+CD25- non-Tregs, CD4 and CD8 cells were sorted. The sample was CD4+ T cells from blood, taken before the transplant. V and J are TRBV2 and TRBJ1-2, with TRBD1 matching 7 bases. The TCR comes from a human donor who received a combined kidney and bone marrow transplant. The sequenced CDR3 bases are TGTGCCAGCAGCGGGACAGCGTATAACTATGGC. Amino acids: CASSGTAYNYG. The full CDR3 protein is CASSGTAYNYGYTF.